This TCR beta chain was recovered during a study of OX40 agonist ivuxolimab in advanced cancers. With 2 bases removed from V and 0 bases from J, the gap between germline ends came to 13 bases. Germline loops: CDR1 MNHNS, CDR2 SASEGT. The CDR3 contains 16 residues. The data were produced by immunoSEQ multiplex PCR, yet TCRdb's version contains in-frame clones alone and is incomplete. The sample contains around 65,000 clones, approximately 89% of which appear only once. V usage is TRBV6-1 and J usage is TRBJ1-1; D is unresolved. The sample consisted of CD4+ or CD8+ T cells sorted from blood, taken in a trial of the OX40 agonist ivuxolimab. The source of this sequence is an adult with an advanced solid tumor such as melanoma, head and neck, liver or kidney cancer. CDR3 sequence reads: CASSENPGYMNTEAFF. DNA for the CDR3: TGTGCCAGCAGTGAAAACCCCGGTTATATGAACACTGAAGCTTTCTTT.